Each of the 28 T cell receptor beta chains below was sequenced from the same sample in a study of metastatic and nonmetastatic thyroid tumors. TCRdb reanalyzed the PCR reads with MiXCR. In the table there are tens of thousands of clones, 20% to 30% of which are singletons. Until they underwent thyroid surgery, no patient had received any treatment. Material: tumor tissue. The receptors derive from a male donor with papillary thyroid cancer or a benign thyroid nodule (not recorded which). Some clones in this sample may be carry-over from other donors' samples.

In this sample, this clone turned up many times. CDR3 in DNA: TGTGCCAGCAGCTTACTAGCGGCCTACGAGCAGTACTTC. This codes for CASSLLAAYEQYF. The rearrangement links TRBV11-1 to TRBJ2-7; TRBD2 matches 7 bases. V trimming: 2 bases; J trimming: 2 bases; junction bases outside the gene matches: 0. This CDR3 is built from 13 residues. Germline V gene data show CDR1 as SGHAT and CDR2 as FQDESV (reference sequence). The variable domain in full, with the rest retrieved from reference TRBV11-1 and TRBJ2-7, is EAEVAQSPRYKITEKSQAVAFWCDPISGHATLYWYRQILGQGPELLVQFQDESVVDDSQLPKDRFSAERLKGVDSTLKIQPAELGDSAMYLCASSLLAAYEQYFGPGTRLTVT.

On this clone: At one end the junction does not follow the germline gene, possibly because of a read error. This rearrangement joins TRBV7-9 to TRBJ2-1; unclear D gene. Per the germline V gene, CDR1 is SEHNR and CDR2 is FQNEAQ (reference sequence). This CDR3 region has 14 residues. Here the CDR3 DNA reads TGTGCCAGCAGCTTCCTCGGAAGGCACAAGGAGCAGTTCTTC. Amino acid sequence: CASSFLGRHKEQFF.

This clone has at least ten counts. The chain combines TRBV5-1 with TRBJ2-7; 9 bases are shared with TRBD1. Losses at the gene ends were 0 bases for V and 9 bases for J; bases not matched to a gene: 7. Germline V gives CDR1 SGHRS, CDR2 YFSETQ. The CDR3 has 14 residues. CDR3 coding DNA: TGCGCCAGCAGCTTGGGGGGGGACAGGGTCCCGCAGTACTTC. Translated: CASSLGGDRVPQYF. The variable domain in full, completed from reference TRBV5-1 and TRBJ2-7, reads KAGVTQTPRYLIKTRGQQVTLSCSPISGHRSVSWYQQTPGQGLQFLFEYFSETQRNKGNFPGRFSGRQFSNSRSEMNVSTLELGDSALYLCASSLGGDRVPQYFGPGTRLTVT.

This clone was counted a few times. Just one base apart from a much larger clone, this may be a read error. Other DNA sequences of this sample code for an identical CDR3. The rearrangement joins TRBV12-3 or TRBV12-4 to TRBJ2-2, with 14 nucleotides matching TRBD2. The CDR3 extends over 18 amino acids. The CDR3 nucleotides are TGTGCCAGCAGTTTGGGACTAGCGGGAGCCCCGAACACCGGTGAGCTGTTTTTT. This codes for CASSLGLAGAPNTGELFF.

This clone has at least ten counts. This chain connects TRBV11-2 to TRBJ2-2, with 9 bases aligning to TRBD1. The CDR3 extends over 16 amino acids. Germline V gene lookup returns CDR1 SGHAT and CDR2 FQNNGV. With 1 base clipped from V and 4 bases from J, the junction kept 4 bases outside the gene matches. CDR3 sequence (DNA): TGTGCCAGCAGCTTAGGGGGACAGGGAAGCACCGGGGAGCTGTTTTTT. It specifies CASSLGGQGSTGELFF.

The chain has TRBV5-1 and TRBJ2-1, with unresolved D. V was trimmed by 2 bases and J by 6 bases, leaving 0 bases between them. Germline CDR1 is SGHRS and CDR2 is YFSETQ. The length of the CDR3 is 10 residues. The CDR3 here is CASSFNEQFF. The CDR3 DNA sequence: TGCGCCAGCAGCTTCAATGAGCAGTTCTTC.

This clone was found once. This rearrangement joins TRBV7-9 to TRBJ2-7, with D maybe TRBD2 (5 bases). The CDR3 loop spans 12 amino acids. The germline V and J ends were trimmed by 6 bases and 6 bases, with 12 bases remaining between them. Per the germline V gene, CDR1 is SEHNR and CDR2 is FQNEAQ (reference sequence). This CDR3 is CASSVYSGEQYF. CDR3 coding DNA: TGTGCCAGCAGTGTGTACAGCGGCGAGCAGTACTTC. Based on the CDR3 plus reference TRBV7-9 and TRBJ2-7, the full variable domain is DTGVSQNPRHKITKRGQNVTFRCDPISEHNRLYWYRQTLGQGPEFLTYFQNEAQLEKSRLLSDRFSAERPKGSFSTLEIQRTEQGDSAMYLCASSVYSGEQYFGPGTRLTVT.

Comment on this clone: One junction end does not reproduce the germline sequence, and a read error may be involved. The chain couples TRBV20-1 to TRBJ1-1; a possible D gene is TRBD1 (6 bases). The germline V gene has CDR1 DFQATT and CDR2 SNEGSKA (reference sequence). The CDR3 has 13 residues. CDR3 sequence reads: CIANTGLYAEAFF. The DNA of the CDR3 is TGCATTGCTAACACAGGGTTGTACGCTGAAGCTTTCTTT.

In this sample, this clone turned up many times. This chain connects TRBV7-2 to TRBJ2-5, with D perhaps matching TRBD1 (5 bases). CDR1 and CDR2 (germline): SGHTA, FQGNSA. CDR3 length: 14 residues. With 5 bases removed from V and 2 bases from J, the gap between germline ends came to 12 bases. The CDR3 sequence: CASSPTGDQETQYF. Here the CDR3 DNA reads TGTGCCAGCAGCCCAACAGGAGATCAAGAGACCCAGTACTTC.

By its share, this clone is medium-sized. The chain joins TRBV6-1 to TRBJ1-2; maybe TRBD1 (5 bases). The V gene's germline CDR1 is MNHNS and CDR2 SASEGT. This CDR3 contains 16 residues. V shed 6 bases and J shed 6 bases, with 23 bases lying between them. DNA for the CDR3: TGTGCCAGCAGGGGGTTTGGGGCGATTCGTCCCGATGGCTACACCTTC. This encodes CASRGFGAIRPDGYTF.

This clone has only a few counts. Germline is not matched at one junction end, which may reflect a read error. The genes are TRBV15 and TRBJ2-7; the D is unclear. Germline V gives CDR1 LNHNV, CDR2 YYDKDF (reference sequence). The CDR3 length is 14 residues. The CDR3 DNA sequence: TGTGCCACCAGCAGAGATAGGTGGTCCTACGATCAGTACTTC. This sequence encodes CATSRDRWSYDQYF.

This clone occurred a few times. A much more abundant neighbour one base away suggests this may be a read error. V gene TRBV30 combines with J gene TRBJ2-7, with 9 positions matching TRBD1. Germline V gives CDR1 GTSNPN, CDR2 SVGIG (reference sequence). This CDR3 has 14 amino acids. In DNA form, the CDR3 reads TGTGCCTGGAGTACTGGGACAGGGAACTACGAGCAGCACTTC. This translates into CAWSTGTGNYEQHF. The whole variable domain, remainder taken from reference TRBV30 and TRBJ2-7, is SQTIHQWPATLVQPVGSPLSLECTVEGTSNPNLYWYRQAAGRGLQLLFYSVGIGQISSEVPQNLSASRPQDRQFILSSKKLLLSDSGFYLCAWSTGTGNYEQHFGPGTRLTVT.

On this clone itself: The conserved final phenylalanine or tryptophan is absent from the CDR3, which likely points to a read error. Because the CDR3's place on the DNA is in doubt, the DNA is left out and the CDR3 is given as listed by TCRdb. Here the CDR3 reads CASSQDNGGNDGDTL. This rearrangement joins TRBV4-3 to TRBJ1-2. The germline V gene encodes CDR1 LGHNA and CDR2 YSLEER. The CDR3 has 15 amino acids, counting both end residues.

The J gene is TRBJ1-2, the V gene TRBV11-2; no reliable D call. Germline values: CDR1 SGHAT, CDR2 FQNNGV. V was trimmed by 1 base and J by 4 bases, leaving 16 bases between them. This CDR3 is 16 amino acids long. The DNA of the CDR3 is TGTGCCAGCAGCTTAGGCGGTGGGGTGGGCAGCTATGGCTACACCTTC. Encoded protein: CASSLGGGVGSYGYTF.

In its sample, this clone was seen many times. This CDR3 is also generated by other DNA sequences in the sample. The chain is built from TRBV20-1 and TRBJ2-3; D may be TRBD1 or TRBD2 (6 bases each). The germline V gene encodes CDR1 DFQATT and CDR2 SNEGSKA (reference sequence). The CDR3 length is 14 residues. Trimming pared 6 bases from V and 2 bases from J, leaving 15 bases between. The CDR3 DNA reads TGCAGTGCCACCCTCTGGGGGGCCACAGATACGCAGTATTTT. Protein sequence: CSATLWGATDTQYF.

This chain joins TRBV5-1 and TRBJ2-3, with D perhaps TRBD2 (5 bases). The germline V gene encodes CDR1 SGHRS and CDR2 YFSETQ. CDR3 length: 14 residues. The V end was cut by 2 bases, the J end by 2 bases, with 9 bases between. The DNA for the CDR3 is TGCGCCAGCAGCTTCGGGGTAAACACAGATACGCAGTATTTT. Translating it yields CASSFGVNTDTQYF.

This clone was seen many times. This chain links TRBV28 with TRBJ2-5; D is unclear. Deletions cut 2 bases from V and 4 bases from J, with 14 bases between. Looked up from germline, CDR1 is MDHEN and CDR2 is SYDVKM. The CDR3 extends over 15 amino acids. This CDR3 is CASSLNRARGETQYF. Here the CDR3 DNA reads TGTGCCAGCAGTTTAAACAGAGCGCGTGGAGAGACCCAGTACTTC.

This clone was counted ten times or more. In DNA, the CDR3 is TGTGCCAGCAGCTTGGGTGTCTTTGACAATGAGCAGTTCTTC. It yields the protein CASSLGVFDNEQFF. The chain is built from TRBV5-5 and TRBJ2-1; D remains unclear. With 0 bases removed from V and 5 bases from J, the gap between germline ends came to 9 bases. The CDR3 totals 14 residues. Per germline, CDR1 SGHKS and CDR2 YYEKEE (reference sequence).

The sample holds one count of this clone. The chain is built from TRBV7-2 and TRBJ2-3; maybe TRBD2 (5 bases). The CDR3 consists of 16 residues. The germline CDR1 and CDR2 sequences are SGHTA and FQGNSA. V shed 0 bases and J shed 6 bases, with 16 bases lying between them. The CDR3 bases are TGTGCCAGCAGCTTAGCGGGAGCGGCCTTGCGCGATACGCAGTATTTT. Its protein is CASSLAGAALRDTQYF.

This clone was seen a handful of times. This may be a read error, as it is one base from a much larger clone. The V gene is TRBV2, the J gene TRBJ2-1; perhaps TRBD1 as D (6 bases). CDR3 length: 14 amino acids. Trimming removed 6 bases from V and 8 bases from J, with 17 bases in between. Germline V gene lookup returns CDR1 SNHLY and CDR2 FYNNEI. CDR3 sequence reads: CASSRDTSYDEQFF. CDR3 nucleotides: TGTGCCAGCAGCCGGGACACCTCTTACGATGAGCAGTTCTTC.

The table lists this clone with many counts. This chain links TRBV5-6 with TRBJ1-4; the D is unclear. CDR3 size: 14 residues. Deletions cut 1 base from V and 4 bases from J, with 8 bases between. CDR1 and CDR2 (germline): SGHDT, YYEEEE. In DNA form, the CDR3 reads TGTGCCAGCAGCTTGAAACAGTTTAATGAAAAACTGTTTTTT. Translating gives CASSLKQFNEKLFF.

This clone has more than one count but fewer than ten. The chain uses TRBV28 and TRBJ1-3; a possible D gene is TRBD1 (5 bases). Trimming took off 3 bases at V and 2 bases at J, with 8 bases between the two ends. This CDR3 is built from 14 residues. Per germline, CDR1 MDHEN and CDR2 SYDVKM. The CDR3 loop is CASSFQGAGNTIYF. CDR3 nucleotide sequence: TGTGCCAGCAGTTTTCAAGGGGCTGGAAACACCATATATTTT.

This clone appeared many times. This sequence joins TRBV30 and TRBJ2-7; no clear D gene. Germline CDR1 reads GTSNPN; CDR2 reads SVGIG (reference sequence). This CDR3 spans 18 amino acids. Trimming shortened V by 0 bases and J by 2 bases, and 23 bases separated the two germline ends. CDR3 loop: CAWSVYQYSNSDTYEQYF. The CDR3 nucleotides are TGTGCCTGGAGTGTATACCAATACTCGAATAGTGACACCTACGAGCAGTACTTC.

There are a few counts of this clone. An end of the junction does not agree with germline; a read error may underlie this. The V gene is TRBV6-2 or TRBV6-3, the J gene TRBJ2-3; weak D call: TRBD2 (5 bases). Germline lookup yields CDR1 MNHEY and CDR2 SVGEGT. This CDR3 is 14 amino acids long. The CDR3 is CASSYVGATDTRYF. CDR3 DNA sequence: TGTGCCAGCAGTTACGTGGGAGCCACAGATACGCGGTATTTT.

This clone was counted ten times or more. V usage is TRBV5-6 and J usage is TRBJ2-1, with D possibly matching TRBD2 (5 bases). Germline CDR1 reads SGHDT; CDR2 reads YYEEEE. The germline V and J ends were trimmed by 6 bases and 4 bases, with 23 bases remaining between them. The CDR3 covers 17 residues. For the CDR3, the DNA is TGTGCCAGCATCAACCTGGACGGCGGACTTTGGTACAATGAGCAGTTCTTC. Its protein product is CASINLDGGLWYNEQFF.

Turning to this clone: Since a much larger clone is just one base distant, this may be a read error. Because it lacks the conserved phenylalanine or tryptophan at the end, this CDR3 is likely a read error. The CDR3, as DNA: TGTGCCAGCAGCCCCCGGACTGTCTACGAGCAGTACTCC. It encodes CASSPRTVYEQYS. The chain has TRBV5-6 and TRBJ2-7; D is possibly TRBD2 (5 bases). This CDR3 spans 13 amino acids. Germline V gene sequence: CDR1 SGHDT, CDR2 YYEEEE. The V end lost 4 bases, the J end lost 3 bases, and 11 bases lay between the germline ends.

The genes are TRBV6-4 and TRBJ1-2; perhaps TRBD1 as D (5 bases). The V gene's germline CDR1 is MRHNA and CDR2 SNTAGT. There are 18 residues in the CDR3. V lost 5 bases and J lost 5, with 27 bases in between. CDR3 bases: TGTGCCAGCAGTTACTTGGGGGAGGGACGGCCCGCTGGTTATGGCTACACCTTC. Amino acids: CASSYLGEGRPAGYGYTF.

This clone qualifies as medium-sized. The chain carries TRBV6-5 and TRBJ2-7; tentatively, D is TRBD2 (5 bases). This CDR3 contains 16 residues. Germline CDR1 and CDR2: MNHEY and SVGAGI. Trimming cost V 2 bases and J 2 bases, with 16 bases left between them. This CDR3 reads CASSYALRAEPYEQYF. CDR3 in DNA: TGTGCCAGCAGTTACGCACTGCGGGCTGAGCCCTACGAGCAGTACTTC.